The 12 T cell receptor beta chains in this list originate from one sample, sequenced in a study of post-analysis software for immune sequencing data. These TCRs' antigens remain unknown. Every TCR beta cDNA library bore unique molecular identifiers. TCRdb independently ran MiXCR on the PCR reads; one entry per CDR3 protein. Of 650,000 to 850,000 distinct CDR3 sequences in the sample, around 46% were seen once. General study points: In patients, TRBV5-6, TRBV5-1 and TRBV20-1 belonged to five or six TRBV segments found more frequently than in controls.

Sequenced sample: blood. Receptors were obtained from a girl between 10 and 17 years old with multiple sclerosis.

Only one count was recorded for this clonotype. One junction end disagrees with the germline gene, perhaps due to a read error. The chain is built from TRBV7-3 and TRBJ1-1; D not certain. CDR1 is SGHTA and CDR2 is FQGTGA in the germline V gene. This CDR3 has 13 residues. CDR3 nucleotides: TGCGCCAGCAGCTTATTTGCCAGCACTGAAGCTTTCTTT. Its protein product is CASSLFASTEAFF.

J is TRBJ2-7 and V is TRBV6-6; tentatively, D is TRBD1 (5 bases). The germline CDR1 and CDR2 sequences are MNHNY and SVGAGI (reference sequence). The length of the CDR3 is 13 residues. Trimming took off 6 bases at V and 5 bases at J, with 14 bases between the two ends. Here the CDR3 reads CASSSTQVHEQYF. Here the CDR3 DNA reads TGTGCCAGCAGCTCTACACAGGTTCACGAGCAGTACTTC.

This clonotype appeared a single time. The J gene is TRBJ2-7, the V gene TRBV29-1; D may match TRBD1 or TRBD2 (6 bases each). The CDR3 is made up of 13 amino acids. The V gene lost 7 bases and the J gene lost 5 bases, with 18 bases spanning the gap. From germline, CDR1 is SQVTM and CDR2 ANQGSEA. The chain's CDR3 is CSARGRLGDEQYF. Written as DNA, the CDR3 is TGCAGCGCCCGGGGGCGGTTGGGAGACGAGCAGTACTTC.

The chain is built from TRBV10-3 and TRBJ2-7; D is unclear. The CDR3 has 14 amino acids. V was clipped by 3 bases and J by 2 bases, with 11 bases between them. Germline assignment: CDR1 ENHRY and CDR2 SYGVKD. CDR3 loop: CAISETQEAYEQYF. As DNA, the CDR3 is TGTGCCATCAGTGAAACTCAGGAAGCCTACGAGCAGTACTTC.

The chain carries TRBV4-2 and TRBJ1-2; D ambiguous. This CDR3 contains 13 residues. With 1 base removed from V and 8 bases from J, the gap between germline ends came to 11 bases. From germline, CDR1 is LGHNA and CDR2 YNFKEQ. CDR3 DNA: TGTGCCAGCAGCCAAGGACTCGCGTCCGGCTACACCTTC. It codes for CASSQGLASGYTF.

Only one count was recorded for this clonotype. The chain carries TRBV5-1 and TRBJ1-5; 8 bases are a match to TRBD1. With 3 bases clipped from V and 3 bases from J, the junction kept 8 bases outside the gene matches. Germline V gene lookup returns CDR1 SGHRS and CDR2 YFSETQ. This CDR3 has 16 residues. The DNA of the CDR3 is TGCGCCAGCAGCTGTCCCGGACAGGGCAACAATCAGCCCCAGCATTTT. Amino acid sequence: CASSCPGQGNNQPQHF.

The chain combines TRBV27 with TRBJ1-2, with 8 bases fitting TRBD1. The J segment lost 3 bases and the V segment lost 4 bases, leaving 4 bases of the junction unmatched. CDR3 length: 14 amino acids. Germline-derived CDR1 and CDR2 are MNHEY and SMNVEV (reference sequence). The chain's CDR3 is CASSSNRGDYGYTF. CDR3 sequence (DNA): TGTGCCAGCAGTTCAAACAGGGGGGACTATGGCTACACCTTC.

Only one count was recorded for this clonotype. The junction and the germline gene differ at one end; a read error may be behind it. The gene calls are TRBV9 and TRBJ1-1, with 9 bases that match TRBD1. Germline V lookup: CDR1 SGDLS, CDR2 YYNGEE. This CDR3 is built from 17 residues. CDR3 region: CASSGHRDRVMNTEAFF. In DNA, the CDR3 is TGTGCTAGCAGCGGACACCGGGACAGGGTCATGAACACTGAAGCTTTCTTT.

The rearrangement uses TRBV20-1 and TRBJ2-3; TRBD2 agrees at 10 bases. This CDR3 has 17 residues. Looked up from germline, CDR1 is DFQATT and CDR2 is SNEGSKA (reference sequence). With 5 bases clipped from V and 0 bases from J, the junction kept 11 bases outside the gene matches. CDR3 protein: CSARTSGIKPSTDTQYF. For the CDR3, the DNA is TGCAGTGCTCGTACTAGCGGGATAAAACCTAGCACAGATACGCAGTATTTT.

This clonotype appeared a few times. The chain combines TRBV10-3 with TRBJ1-2; D unresolved. Germline CDR1 is ENHRY and CDR2 is SYGVKD. V was clipped by 0 bases and J by 4 bases, with 12 bases between them. The CDR3 consists of 15 residues. The CDR3 spells CAISESAAVTYGYTF. DNA for the CDR3: TGTGCCATCAGTGAGTCGGCGGCTGTCACCTATGGCTACACCTTC.

The chain uses TRBV7-6 and TRBJ2-7, with 7 bases matching TRBD2. V was pared by 4 bases and J by 4 bases, with 7 bases of the junction left unmatched. In germline, CDR1 is SGHVS, CDR2 FNYEAQ. The CDR3 consists of 14 residues. The DNA for the CDR3 is TGTGCCAGCAGCTACGGGACTAAAGATTACGAGCAGTACTTC. Encoded protein: CASSYGTKDYEQYF.

This clonotype has just a few counts. The chain has TRBV29-1 and TRBJ2-7; no firm D call. This CDR3 is built from 14 residues. Germline V gives CDR1 SQVTM, CDR2 ANQGSEA. V was shortened by 4 bases and J by 4 bases, with 17 bases between the two germline ends. DNA of the CDR3: TGCAGCGTTGCAAACGACCCGGGCCTGTACGAGCAGTACTTC. It is translated as CSVANDPGLYEQYF.